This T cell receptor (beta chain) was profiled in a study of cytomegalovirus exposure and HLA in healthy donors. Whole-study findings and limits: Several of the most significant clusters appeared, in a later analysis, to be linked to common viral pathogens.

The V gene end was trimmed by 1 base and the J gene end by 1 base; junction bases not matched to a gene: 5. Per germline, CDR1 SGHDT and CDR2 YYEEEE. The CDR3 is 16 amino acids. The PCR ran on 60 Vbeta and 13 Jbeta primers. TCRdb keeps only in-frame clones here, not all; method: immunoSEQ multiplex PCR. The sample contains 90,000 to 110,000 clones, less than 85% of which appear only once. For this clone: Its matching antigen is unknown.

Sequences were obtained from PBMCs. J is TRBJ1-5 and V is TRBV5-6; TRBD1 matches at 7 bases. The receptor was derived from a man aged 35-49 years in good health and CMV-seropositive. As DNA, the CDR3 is TGTGCCAGCAGCTTGTTAGGGACAGCCAGCAATCAGCCCCAGCATTTT. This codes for CASSLLGTASNQPQHF.